One and the same sample provided the 16 T cell receptor beta chains below, sequenced in a study of shared clonotypes between healthy human individuals. Measured with immunoSEQ multiplex PCR; TCRdb has only the in-frame clones, and not every one. The table has about 2 million clones, roughly 94% seen once. Naive-designated CD8 cells lacked CD45RO, were positively enriched for CCR7, and omitted terminally differentiated effector memory CD45RA+ cells. The specimen sequenced was naive CD8+ T cells sorted from blood. The receptors were gathered from a man younger than 35 in good health.

The chain joins TRBV2 to TRBJ1-5; 9 bases match TRBD1. Germline V gene sequence: CDR1 SNHLY, CDR2 FYNNEI. The V segment lost 6 bases and the J segment 3 bases; nucleotides outside the gene matches: 6. This CDR3 has 15 residues. The CDR3: CASRDRGSANQPQHF. The CDR3 bases are TGTGCCAGCAGGGACAGGGGTTCGGCCAATCAGCCCCAGCATTTT.

This clone was seen only once. The J gene is TRBJ2-7, the V gene TRBV6-6, with TRBD2 as a possible D gene (5 bases). V dropped 0 bases and J dropped 3 bases, with 9 bases sitting between them. CDR3 length: 14 residues. Germline loops: CDR1 MNHNY, CDR2 SVGAGI (reference sequence). CDR3 DNA: TGTGCCAGCAGTTACTCAGGACTTGACTACGAGCAGTACTTC. It specifies CASSYSGLDYEQYF.

This chain joins TRBV5-4 and TRBJ2-7; D ambiguous. The CDR3 totals 15 residues. CDR1 and CDR2 from the germline V gene are SGHNT and YYREEE (reference sequence). Trimming removed 0 bases at V and 4 bases at J, with 14 bases between. CDR3 sequence: CASSLESSSVYEQYF. The CDR3 DNA reads as TGTGCCAGCAGCTTGGAGTCCAGCAGCGTTTACGAGCAGTACTTC.

The chain combines TRBV9 with TRBJ2-1; TRBD2 might be the D (5 bases). This CDR3 is 13 amino acids long. Germline loops: CDR1 SGDLS, CDR2 YYNGEE. The V and J ends lost 4 bases and 8 bases respectively, with 13 bases between them. CDR3 residues: CASSPTSFYEQFF. In DNA, the CDR3 is TGTGCCAGCAGCCCAACTAGTTTCTATGAGCAGTTCTTC.

This clone was seen just once. The chain joins TRBV7-8 to TRBJ1-2; 12 bases line up with TRBD1. Germline V gene lookup returns CDR1 SGHVS and CDR2 FQNEAQ. V was clipped by 5 bases and J by 4 bases; unmatched bases: 14. The CDR3 has 18 residues. This CDR3 is CASSPGGDRGRVSYGYTF. In nucleotides, the CDR3 is TGTGCCAGCAGCCCCGGCGGGGACAGGGGGCGCGTAAGCTATGGCTACACCTTC. Drawing the rest from reference TRBV7-8 and TRBJ1-2, the complete variable domain is GAGVSQSPRYKVAKRGQDVALRCDPISGHVSLFWYQQALGQGPEFLTYFQNEAQLDKSGLPSDRFFAERPEGSVSTLKIQRTQQEDSAVYLCASSPGGDRGRVSYGYTFGSGTRLTVV.

This sequence joins TRBV7-8 and TRBJ2-3, with TRBD2 matching 7 bases. The CDR3 spans 18 residues. J gave up 1 base and V 4 bases, and 14 bases lay outside the gene matches. Per germline, CDR1 SGHVS and CDR2 FQNEAQ. Written as DNA, the CDR3 is TGTGCCAGCAGCTACCGATTGTCTCCCAGCGGGGGCACAGATACGCAGTATTTT. Its protein is CASSYRLSPSGGTDTQYF.

The chain recombines TRBV29-1 with TRBJ1-2, with D tentatively TRBD1 (5 bases). CDR3 length: 13 residues. CDR1 and CDR2 (germline): SQVTM, ANQGSEA. V gave up 6 bases and J gave up 4 bases, with 15 bases separating them. CDR3 in amino acids: CSVIDVGGYGYTF. The CDR3 DNA follows: TGCAGCGTCATAGACGTTGGGGGCTATGGCTACACCTTC.

This chain links TRBV29-1 with TRBJ2-7; 10 nucleotides line up with TRBD1. The germline V gene has CDR1 SQVTM and CDR2 ANQGSEA. V was pared by 5 bases and J by 5 bases, with 6 bases of the junction left unmatched. This CDR3 has 13 amino acids. CDR3 DNA sequence: TGCAGCGTTCAACCGGGACAGGGGAACGAGCAGTACTTC. Translated: CSVQPGQGNEQYF.

The chain recombines TRBV27 with TRBJ2-2; 8 bases line up with TRBD1. V gave up 9 bases and J gave up 5 bases; unmatched junction bases: 5. The CDR3 consists of 13 residues. The germline V gene has CDR1 MNHEY and CDR2 SMNVEV (reference sequence). The CDR3 here is CASQGAWTGELFF. The CDR3 DNA follows: TGTGCCAGTCAGGGGGCCTGGACCGGGGAGCTGTTTTTT.

V usage is TRBV7-3 and J usage is TRBJ2-1; D is possibly TRBD1 (6 bases). Trimming took 5 bases from V and 8 from J, leaving 10 bases between them. Germline CDR1 is SGHTA and CDR2 is FQGTGA. The CDR3 runs to 12 residues. The CDR3 nucleotides read TGTGCCAGCAGCCAGGGGAGTGATGAGCAGTTCTTC. As protein: CASSQGSDEQFF.

This clone was detected a few times. V is TRBV6-5 and J is TRBJ1-6; possible D gene TRBD1, 6 bases. Trimming removed 0 bases from V and 7 bases from J, with 13 bases in between. Per the germline V gene, CDR1 is MNHEY and CDR2 is SVGAGI. The CDR3 length is 16 residues. The CDR3 protein is CASSYSRGGWNSPLHF. As DNA, the CDR3 is TGTGCCAGCAGTTACTCGCGAGGGGGTTGGAATTCACCCCTCCACTTT.

The chain recombines TRBV6-4 with TRBJ2-7; TRBD1 or TRBD2 may be the D gene (5 bases each). The germline V gene encodes CDR1 MRHNA and CDR2 SNTAGT. V was clipped by 8 bases and J by 2 bases, with 16 bases between them. This CDR3 is built from 14 residues. This chain's CDR3 is CASSWGTTTYEQYF. CDR3 coding DNA: TGTGCCAGCTCTTGGGGGACGACTACCTACGAGCAGTACTTC.

The V and J genes are TRBV7-2 and TRBJ2-2, with 7 bases aligning to TRBD1. The CDR3 consists of 15 residues. J lost 0 bases, V lost 4 bases, and 2 bases had no gene match. Germline loops: CDR1 SGHTA, CDR2 FQGNSA. The CDR3 loop is CASSYTGANTGELFF. The CDR3 coding sequence is TGTGCCAGCAGCTATACAGGGGCGAACACCGGGGAGCTGTTTTTT.

The J gene is TRBJ2-7, the V gene TRBV6-1; unclear D gene. The CDR3 is 10 residues long. Germline values: CDR1 MNHNS, CDR2 SASEGT. V dropped 6 bases and J dropped 7 bases, with 7 bases sitting between them. The CDR3 sequence: CASSMGEQYF. As DNA, the CDR3 is TGTGCCAGCAGCATGGGGGAGCAGTACTTC.

The chain recombines TRBV7-9 with TRBJ1-4; 7 nucleotides agree with TRBD1. The germline CDR1 and CDR2 sequences are SEHNR and FQNEAQ (reference sequence). V lost 3 bases to trimming and J lost 7 bases; unmatched junction nucleotides: 5. CDR3 length: 14 residues. The CDR3 loop reads CASSFQGVFEKLFF. CDR3 coding DNA: TGTGCCAGCAGCTTTCAGGGGGTGTTTGAAAAACTGTTTTTT.

DNA for the CDR3: TGTGCCAGCAGTTATCACGTGGAAGCTGAAGCTTTCTTT. Translated, it gives CASSYHVEAEAFF. V and J are TRBV27 and TRBJ1-1; no reliable D call. CDR1 and CDR2 from the germline V gene are MNHEY and SMNVEV (reference sequence). The CDR3 loop spans 13 amino acids. Deletions cut 4 bases from V and 6 bases from J, with 12 bases between.